Described below is a single T cell receptor (beta chain) sequence and its context. Its antigen remains unidentified. No clone much larger than this one lies a single base away; base qualities are absent. This record belongs to a study of cytomegalovirus exposure and HLA in healthy donors (dated by TCRdb to about 2017). For the wider study: According to an earlier analysis of 587 of the donors, about 179 million T cells yielded over 90 million unique TCR beta sequences and around 280 Gb of sequence data. An early release that covered roughly 600 HLA-typed donors contained around 300 gigabases of sequencing data and tens of millions of unique TCR sequences. The genetic ancestry cluster associated with self-reported Caucasian donors included about 81% of the roughly 390 genotyped donors. The study was designed to test whether signatures of past pathogen exposure could be identified by cataloging public T cell receptors. The study profiled the T cell repertoires of about 640 subjects by immunosequencing and related them to cytomegalovirus serostatus. Along with the approximately 620-subject first cohort, a separate validation cohort of over a hundred different subjects was used. High-throughput TCR immunosequencing, statistical association of individual TCRs with disease status, and machine learning were combined to predict cytomegalovirus infection status. In a later analysis, previously published TCR beta repertoires from several hundred donors were re-analyzed and high-resolution HLA genotyping was added so that TCR occurrence patterns could be studied. In the later analysis, no new phenotypic data were used to find candidate immune exposures; instead, reliance was placed on TCR beta sequences and their occurrence across donors. In an earlier analysis of roughly 540 of the donors, high-throughput TCR beta sequencing was used to judge whether each TCR beta V gene segment behaved as functional or pseudogenic. Alongside the repertoire data, information on donor age, sex, ethnicity and CMV serostatus was compiled. A later genetic analysis took genome-wide SNP genotypes for about three fifths of the roughly 700 donors and used that subset as a discovery cohort. All discovery cohort repertoires had been generated using a single sequencing platform. Class I and class II HLA loci were covered by the typing at four-digit resolution. The number of typed donors differed by locus: roughly 620-640 for A, B, C, DRB1 and DQB1; 522 for DQA1; 606 for DPA1; and roughly 450 for DPB1. Four to six DR-DQ haplotypes were handled as single units for association and clustering, since linkage in the cohort was strong. On average, around 240,000 unique TCR beta nucleotide sequences were sequenced per donor among more than 350 genotyped donors of the cohort, with around 19% of those sequences being non-productive.

The cohort consisted of approximately 690 healthy bone marrow donors. All cohort members were sampled while nominally healthy, although unrecorded immune exposures were likely present. The donor was CMV seronegative and was included in the group of about 400 seronegative cohort members. Each donor provided a peripheral blood sample, and peripheral blood mononuclear cells were used for TCR beta sequencing. Genomic DNA was extracted from the blood cell samples with the Qiagen DNeasy Blood Extraction Kit. At the junction V is shortened by 10 bases and J by 3 bases; bases outside the gene matches: 10. CDR1 and CDR2, looked up from the germline V gene (reference sequence), are SEHNR and FQNEAQ. The CDR3 measures 14 amino acids from cysteine to phenylalanine. Only the CDR3 part of the read is kept: 42 bases, read in frame from the first base. The library was generated by the immunoSEQ multiplex PCR assay. For the multiplex PCR, a mixture combining 60 forward primers for TCR Vbeta segments and 13 reverse primers for TCR Jbeta segments was used. A multiplex PCR assay on genomic DNA amplified the CDR3 region of rearranged TCR beta genes. The amplified TCR beta libraries were sequenced on the Illumina HiSeq System as 87-base-pair reads. Per the authors' processing: In a later analysis, tens of millions of unique TCR beta chains were counted across the 650 to 750 repertoires, and roughly 11 million of these chains were shared by at least two donors. Raw reads were error-corrected and collapsed into unique sequences with a nearest-neighbor algorithm that merged closely related sequences to remove PCR and sequencing errors. CDR3 sequences were aligned to IMGT reference sequences to assign V, D and J gene segments. For a sequence to be retained, at least a six-nucleotide match to both a V gene segment and a J gene segment was required. Rearrangements were classified as productive when the CDR3 lacked stop codons and remained in frame with V and J, and all other rearrangements were classified as non-productive. CDR3 was defined by IMGT convention, running from the second conserved V-encoded cysteine to the conserved J-encoded phenylalanine. Sequences without an unambiguous match to a single V gene segment were excluded from the earlier analysis of several hundred of the donors. In an earlier analysis of 450 to 700 of the donors, V segments were called functional above 56.7% productive rearrangements and were called segregating when the between-donor standard deviation exceeded 5%. A statistical classification framework was built for diagnosing cytomegalovirus status from the catalog of TCR beta chain sequences. In a later analysis, V and J genes were assigned by comparing TCR nucleotide sequences against IMGT/GENE-DB human TR gene sequences. The TCRdist pipeline was used in a later analysis to assign CDR3 sequences and most-parsimonious VDJ recombination scenarios. In a later analysis, each TCR beta chain was defined by its CDR3 amino acid sequence together with its V-gene family, and reads without a unique V-gene family were excluded. As a way to deal with suspected cross-contamination and a sequencing artifact, a later analysis dropped roughly 620 nucleotide sequences that were highly shared and had low generation probability. In a later analysis, a clonal expansion index was calculated for each public chain from normalized within-repertoire ranks of inferred template counts. In a later analysis, generation probabilities were computed using a VDJ recombination model fitted to out-of-frame rearrangements, and the results were checked against IGoR. A later analysis scored TCR-TCR, TCR-HLA and TCR-CMV co-occurrence with hypergeometric tests, applying a repertoire-size bias correction to TCR pairs. In a later analysis, false discovery rates were estimated by permuting HLA or CMV assignments 20 times. A later analysis grouped co-occurring TCRs with DBSCAN, adding TCRdist sequence similarity when clustering within HLA-allele-positive subsets. For co-occurrence clustering, repertoires with fewer than 30,000 or more than 120,000 public chains were excluded, along with roughly 5 repertoires with anomalous nucleotide sharing. This is the immuneACCESS table as TCRdb keeps it, with only in-frame sequences that have V and J called. A part of the clones is gone; compared with another copy, unresolved V genes explain less than half, and the rest is unexplained. V and J calls and clone size follow that table, whereas D and trimming were derived from the DNA. Across this sample there are hundreds of thousands of clones, with 85% to 90% seen only once. Roughly 2.3% of the sample belongs to the ten largest clones.

Overall results and qualifications from the work: Immune exposure information for the cohort was limited to CMV serostatus. In this cohort, only TCR beta chains were sequenced, and detectable features were limited by the absence of alpha or paired-chain data. Correlated functional status among segregating V segments might reflect linkage disequilibrium, but an unknown experimental factor could not be ruled out. Several of the top co-occurrence clusters appeared to be linked to parvovirus B19, influenza, CMV and Epstein-Barr virus, according to a later analysis. In an earlier analysis of fewer than 700 of the donors, most TCR beta V segments appeared in productive rearrangements about 90% or about 30% of the time, broadly matching IMGT annotations. Most CMV-associated TCR beta chains appeared to be HLA-restricted in a later analysis, and the HLA associations seemed to be driven largely by CMV exposure. In the study, about 150 TCR beta chains were listed as associated with cytomegalovirus. Because the 87-base-pair reads could not distinguish some IMGT-functional V segments, including TRBV6-2 and TRBV6-3, those segments were excluded. The classifier was reported to diagnose cytomegalovirus status with high specificity and sensitivity in both the original cohort and the validation cohort. Specific HLA alleles were associated with some 15,000 TCR beta sequences at a false discovery rate of 0.05 in a later analysis. Most TCR sequences were observed very rarely across donors, whereas some public TCRs were present in many individuals. Because HLA typing was missing for some donors at each locus, association tests included only the typed subset. The presence/absence analyses assumed that sequencing depth was roughly uniform across donors, and that assumption may not be true. The sequencing pipeline was judged likely to have produced a cluster of highly shared sequence variants as a technical artifact. In a later genetic analysis, a missense DCLRE1C variant was associated with V-gene and J-gene trimming of TCR beta chains, and the association was replicated in an independent cohort. In vitro tests confirmed that a few of the cytomegalovirus-associated TCR beta chains recognize cytomegalovirus antigens. A further reported finding was that TCR beta sequences accurately predicted the HLA-A and HLA-B alleles for most subjects in the first cohort. In a later analysis, HLA-associated TCR beta chains were found to be more clonally expanded and to have lower generation probabilities than equally common non-associated chains. According to a later genetic analysis, donors in an Asian-associated ancestry cluster had fewer N-insertions in productive TCRs than the approximately 700-donor mean. The earlier analysis of 450 to 700 of the donors excluded some 15 rarely observed V segments, including chromosome 9 orphons, because counts were too low. Strong co-occurrence of HLA alleles, especially DR and DQ, made assigning TCR associations to individual alleles difficult. In a later analysis, the rate of TCR association differed among HLA loci, with DRB1 alleles having the most associated TCRs and HLA-C alleles having the fewest. The authors suggested that the approach could potentially be generalized to other disease states and immunological phenotypes.

This chain joins TRBV7-9 to TRBJ2-3; 7 junctional bases match TRBD1. The TCR originated in a woman between 18 and 30 years old in good health and CMV-seronegative. The sequenced sample was PBMCs. The DNA sequence is as follows: TGTGCCACCATGTACAGGGGTTCAACAGATACGCAGTATTTT. The translation is CATMYRGSTDTQYF.